This passage covers 25 T cell receptor beta chains from one sample sequenced in a study of blood T cell repertoires in COVID-19. Generated by immunoSEQ multiplex PCR, the TCRdb table keeps only in-frame clones and is missing some. The sample carries about 50,000 clones, 80% to 90% recorded once. The sample comprised peripheral blood. Receptors originate from a woman older than 75 with COVID-19, enrolled during active disease.

The DNA of the CDR3 is TGTGCCAGCAGTTCGTGGGTGGGAGGGGCAGCGGAAGAGCAGTACTTC. Translating it yields CASSSWVGGAAEEQYF. V usage is TRBV6-5 and J usage is TRBJ2-7, with TRBD2 identical over 7 bases. The CDR3 consists of 16 residues. The J segment lost 7 bases and the V segment lost 4 bases, leaving 16 bases of the junction unmatched. Looked up from germline, CDR1 is MNHEY and CDR2 is SVGAGI.

The chain links TRBV14 to TRBJ1-2; TRBD1 agrees at 7 bases. Germline V CDR1 and CDR2: SGHDN, FVKESK. Losses at the gene ends were 6 bases for V and 7 bases for J; bases not matched to a gene: 5. This CDR3 has 12 residues. The CDR3 nucleotides read TGTGCCAGCAGAAGGACAGGTTTTGGCTACACCTTC. Amino acids: CASRRTGFGYTF.

The rearrangement joins TRBV5-1 to TRBJ1-1; the D gene is possibly TRBD1 (6 bases). The germline CDR1 and CDR2 sequences are SGHRS and YFSETQ. The CDR3 length is 15 residues. The V gene lost 2 bases and the J gene lost 11 bases, with 22 bases spanning the gap. Here the CDR3 reads CASSLTQGQGREAFF. The CDR3 DNA follows: TGCGCCAGCAGCTTAACCCAGGGTCAGGGGCGCGAGGCTTTCTTT.

This clone appeared a few times. This rearrangement joins TRBV29-1 to TRBJ1-4; D remains unclear. Germline CDR1 is SQVTM and CDR2 is ANQGSEA. The CDR3 extends over 15 amino acids. V was cut by 4 bases and J by 0 bases, with 12 bases left in between. CDR3 nucleotide sequence: TGCAGCGTTGTATTGGAGGGTGCAACTAATGAAAAACTGTTTTTT. Translating it yields CSVVLEGATNEKLFF.

This clone was found once. V usage is TRBV28 and J usage is TRBJ1-1, with 9 bases that match TRBD1. CDR1 is MDHEN and CDR2 is SYDVKM in the germline V gene. The CDR3 runs to 14 residues. Trimming removed 5 bases from V and 4 bases from J; junction bases left unmatched: 5. The CDR3 region has the DNA TGTGCCAGCAGTAGACAGGGGGGGACCACTGAAGCTTTCTTT. Protein product: CASSRQGGTTEAFF.

This clone was detected a few times. This chain joins TRBV18 and TRBJ2-1; 8 nucleotides line up with TRBD1. CDR1 is KGHSH and CDR2 is LQKENI in the germline V gene. The CDR3 totals 15 residues. J gave up 1 base and V 6 bases, and 5 bases lay outside the gene matches. The CDR3 sequence is CASSPDRVSYNEQFF. In DNA form, the CDR3 reads TGTGCCAGCTCTCCGGACAGGGTTTCCTACAATGAGCAGTTCTTC.

V and J are TRBV27 and TRBJ2-3; weak D call: TRBD2 (6 bases). Germline values: CDR1 MNHEY, CDR2 SMNVEV (reference sequence). Trimming took 2 bases from V and 1 from J, leaving 16 bases between them. This CDR3 region has 17 residues. Written as DNA, the CDR3 is TGTGCCAGCAGTTTAAGGGCACGTGGCGGGGGCACAGATACGCAGTATTTT. This translates into CASSLRARGGGTDTQYF.

This clone was observed a handful of times. The gene calls are TRBV11-2 and TRBJ1-2, with D possibly matching TRBD1 (5 bases). Trimming took 5 bases from V and 0 from J, leaving 10 bases between them. CDR1 SGHAT and CDR2 FQNNGV come from the germline V gene. This CDR3 is built from 14 residues. CDR3 amino acids: CASSPWGANYGYTF. The CDR3 coding sequence is TGTGCCAGCAGCCCCTGGGGGGCTAACTATGGCTACACCTTC.

This clone has just one count. The V and J genes are TRBV27 and TRBJ2-7, with D perhaps TRBD2 (6 bases). Trimming shortened V by 6 bases and J by 4 bases, and 13 bases separated the two germline ends. CDR1 is MNHEY, CDR2 SMNVEV, per germline (reference sequence). The CDR3 contains 13 residues. CDR3 protein: CASRHSGKYEQYF. CDR3 DNA sequence: TGTGCCAGCAGACATAGCGGAAAATACGAGCAGTACTTC.

This clone was observed a few times. This rearrangement joins TRBV28 to TRBJ1-1; D is perhaps TRBD1 (6 bases). Trimming stripped 3 bases from V and 0 bases from J, with 23 bases between. The CDR3 sequence is 19 residues long. Germline V lookup: CDR1 MDHEN, CDR2 SYDVKM. CDR3 region: CASSFSLEPGTWMNTEAFF. In DNA, the CDR3 is TGTGCCAGCAGTTTTTCCCTCGAACCCGGGACATGGATGAACACTGAAGCTTTCTTT.

The chain combines TRBV11-2 with TRBJ1-2; D unresolved. The CDR3 contains 15 residues. Trimming removed 1 base at V and 7 bases at J, with 16 bases between. Germline V CDR1 and CDR2: SGHAT, FQNNGV. CDR3 loop: CASSLVSGGGAGYTF. The CDR3 DNA reads as TGTGCCAGCAGCTTAGTCTCCGGCGGTGGTGCTGGCTACACCTTC.

This rearrangement joins TRBV28 to TRBJ1-2, with D possibly being TRBD1 (5 bases). The CDR3 loop spans 12 amino acids. The germline CDR1 and CDR2 sequences are MDHEN and SYDVKM. Trimming removed 6 bases from V and 3 bases from J, with 8 bases in between. The CDR3 bases are TGTGCCAGCAGGCCACAGGACTATGGCTACACCTTC. Its translation is CASRPQDYGYTF.

This clone was counted a few times. The chain employs TRBV27 and TRBJ1-6; D is ambiguous. Trimming removed 6 bases at V and 0 bases at J, with 18 bases between. Per the germline V gene, CDR1 is MNHEY and CDR2 is SMNVEV (reference sequence). The CDR3 is made up of 18 amino acids. The CDR3 region is CASSPAPATISYNSPLHF. In nucleotides, the CDR3 is TGTGCCAGCAGCCCCGCACCCGCGACAATCTCCTATAATTCACCCCTCCACTTT.

This sequence joins TRBV14 and TRBJ2-5, with 11 bases identical to TRBD2. The CDR3 is made up of 16 amino acids. From germline, CDR1 is SGHDN and CDR2 FVKESK. Trimming at V came to 0 bases and at J to 6 bases, leaving 6 bases not matched to a gene. CDR3 sequence: CASSQDITSGRKTQYF. CDR3 in DNA: TGTGCCAGCAGCCAAGATATAACTAGCGGGAGAAAGACCCAGTACTTC.

This chain links TRBV10-1 with TRBJ1-1; TRBD1 is a possible D gene (6 bases). From germline, CDR1 is WNHNN and CDR2 SYGVQD (reference sequence). CDR3 length equals 14 residues. The V and J ends lost 4 bases and 8 bases respectively, with 17 bases between them. Here the CDR3 DNA reads TGCGCCAGCAGTGCGATGGGACAATCGGCCGAAGCTTTCTTT. Encoded protein: CASSAMGQSAEAFF.

The CDR3 bases are TGTGCCAGCAGCCCACTCCCTCGGGGGAACACAGATACGCAGTATTTT. Translated, it gives CASSPLPRGNTDTQYF. The genes are TRBV7-9 and TRBJ2-3, with TRBD2 as a possible D gene (6 bases). V dropped 5 bases and J dropped 2 bases, with 17 bases sitting between them. There are 16 residues in the CDR3. Germline values: CDR1 SEHNR, CDR2 FQNEAQ (reference sequence).

The chain has TRBV5-1 and TRBJ2-3; 9 nucleotides align to TRBD2. The germline V gene has CDR1 SGHRS and CDR2 YFSETQ. The CDR3 has 15 amino acids. V lost 3 bases and J lost 5; bases outside the gene matches: 7. The CDR3 protein is CASSSLAGAGDTQYF. In DNA form, the CDR3 reads TGCGCCAGCAGCTCCTTAGCGGGAGCCGGAGATACGCAGTATTTT. The whole variable domain, filled in from reference TRBV5-1 and TRBJ2-3, reads KAGVTQTPRYLIKTRGQQVTLSCSPISGHRSVSWYQQTPGQGLQFLFEYFSETQRNKGNFPGRFSGRQFSNSRSEMNVSTLELGDSALYLCASSSLAGAGDTQYFGPGTRLTVL.

The V and J genes are TRBV7-9 and TRBJ1-2; D is possibly TRBD1 (5 bases). The germline V gene encodes CDR1 SEHNR and CDR2 FQNEAQ (reference sequence). V was clipped by 1 base and J by 6 bases, with 18 bases between them. The CDR3 is made up of 16 amino acids. CDR3 DNA sequence: TGTGCCAGCAGCTTAGGGGTCCGGGGGACCAGAGATGGCTACACCTTC. It specifies CASSLGVRGTRDGYTF.

The rearrangement uses TRBV5-1 and TRBJ1-4, with D possibly TRBD1 on 6 matching bases. In germline, CDR1 is SGHRS, CDR2 YFSETQ. The CDR3 has 14 residues. The V and J ends lost 2 bases and 3 bases respectively, with 8 bases between them. The CDR3 nucleotides are TGCGCCAGCAGCTTTAAGGGGGCTAATGAAAAACTGTTTTTT. Its protein is CASSFKGANEKLFF. Variable domain in full (rest from reference TRBV5-1 and TRBJ1-4): KAGVTQTPRYLIKTRGQQVTLSCSPISGHRSVSWYQQTPGQGLQFLFEYFSETQRNKGNFPGRFSGRQFSNSRSEMNVSTLELGDSALYLCASSFKGANEKLFFGSGTQLSVL.

The chain has TRBV5-4 and TRBJ1-2; the match to TRBD1 covers 7 bases. The germline V gene has CDR1 SGHNT and CDR2 YYREEE (reference sequence). The CDR3 covers 13 residues. J gave up 5 bases and V 5 bases, and 6 bases lay outside the gene matches. Written as DNA, the CDR3 is TGTGCCAGCAGAAGGGGACAGAGTTATGGCTACACCTTC. It encodes CASRRGQSYGYTF. The full variable domain, its missing parts supplied by reference TRBV5-4 and TRBJ1-2, is ETGVTQSPTHLIKTRGQQVTLRCSSQSGHNTVSWYQQALGQGPQFIFQYYREEENGRGNFPPRFSGLQFPNYSSELNVNALELDDSALYLCASRRGQSYGYTFGSGTRLTVV.

The chain carries TRBV3-1 (or the pseudogene TRBV3-2) and TRBJ2-5, with D possibly TRBD2 on 6 matching bases. This CDR3 region has 12 residues. V lost 8 bases to trimming and J lost 1 base, with 8 bases between them. The V gene's germline CDR1 is LGHDT and CDR2 YNNKEL (reference sequence). The DNA for the CDR3 is TGTGCCAGCCGGGACTCCCAAGAGACCCAGTACTTC. Its translation is CASRDSQETQYF.

This clone was detected once. This chain connects TRBV7-9 to TRBJ2-5; tentatively, D is TRBD2 (6 bases). CDR1 is SEHNR, CDR2 FQNEAQ, per germline (reference sequence). With 5 bases removed from V and 4 bases from J, the gap between germline ends came to 14 bases. The CDR3 has 14 residues. The CDR3 coding sequence is TGTGCCAGCAGCGAGACTAGGATTTTAGAGACCCAGTACTTC. Translation gives CASSETRILETQYF.

V gene TRBV4-1 combines with J gene TRBJ2-3; D not resolved. V was cut by 1 base and J by 6 bases, with 17 bases left in between. This CDR3 contains 16 residues. Per the germline V gene, CDR1 is MGHRA and CDR2 is YSYEKL. DNA of the CDR3: TGCGCCAGCAGCCAAGGGGCGACCTATTGGTTGGATACGCAGTATTTT. Translation gives CASSQGATYWLDTQYF.

The chain carries TRBV14 and TRBJ2-2, with TRBD1 matching over 8 bases. After removal of 4 bases from V and 2 bases from J, the junction contained 3 bases not matched to a gene. This CDR3 comprises 15 residues. The germline gives CDR1 SGHDN, CDR2 FVKESK. The CDR3 region is CASSPGQANTGELFF. CDR3 coding DNA: TGTGCCAGCAGCCCGGGACAGGCTAACACCGGGGAGCTGTTTTTT.

The chain uses TRBV28 and TRBJ1-1, with TRBD1 matching over 9 bases. This CDR3 has 17 amino acids. V dropped 7 bases and J dropped 0; count of bases not matched to a gene: 12. Germline CDR1 and CDR2: MDHEN and SYDVKM. The CDR3 DNA sequence: TGTGCCAGCATTGAGGTAGGACAGGGGCGGCTGAACACTGAAGCTTTCTTT. The encoded protein is CASIEVGQGRLNTEAFF.